The clone carrying this T cell receptor (beta chain) was seen only once. Its antigen is unknown. Everyone who donated was a healthy bone marrow donor. The PCR employed 60 Vbeta primers together with 13 Jbeta primers. Data came from immunoSEQ multiplex PCR; TCRdb stores just in-frame clones and leaves some out. This repertoire shows about 140,000 clones, approximately 82% found once; its top ten account for roughly 3.2%. The data derive from a study of cytomegalovirus exposure and HLA in healthy donors. Whole-study findings and limits: High specificity and sensitivity for cytomegalovirus status were reported for the classifier.

The CDR3 consists of 13 residues. Trimming shortened V by 3 bases and J by 8 bases, and 13 bases separated the two germline ends. Looked up from germline, CDR1 is SGHAT and CDR2 is FQNNGV. What was sequenced was PBMCs. The source of this sequence is a man aged 18 to 30 in good health and CMV-seropositive. The chain is built from TRBV11-2 and TRBJ1-1, with TRBD1 as a possible D gene (5 bases). The CDR3 region has the DNA TGTGCCAGCAGCTTCATAGGACAAGGCGAAGCTTTCTTT. Its translation is CASSFIGQGEAFF.